The 31 T cell receptor beta chains presented below share a single source sample, sequenced in a study of T cells after yellow fever vaccination. TCRdb re-called the 5' RACE reads with MiXCR, one entry per CDR3 protein. Found here are 200,000 to 300,000 distinct CDR3 sequences, approximately 3.6% of them singletons; the top ten hold around 19%. Source: PBMCs, taken 15 days after the yellow fever booster vaccination. The origin of the receptors is a man aged 18 to 30 who received the YFV17D yellow fever vaccine.

This clonotype was observed many times. The V gene is TRBV20-1, the J gene TRBJ2-3; D is possibly TRBD2 (7 bases). The CDR3 loop spans 15 amino acids. Trimming cost V 6 bases and J 4 bases, with 20 bases left between them. Looked up from germline, CDR1 is DFQATT and CDR2 is SNEGSKA (reference sequence). This chain's CDR3 is CSARLGGGTPDTQYF. The CDR3 region has the DNA TGCAGTGCCCGGTTGGGGGGGGGGACACCAGATACGCAGTATTTT.

For this clonotype: Since a much larger clone is just one base distant, this may be a read error. The J gene is TRBJ2-5, the V gene TRBV9, with D unclear. This CDR3 comprises 15 residues. Germline CDR1 SGDLS, CDR2 YYNGEE. The germline V and J ends were trimmed by 3 bases and 2 bases, with 14 bases remaining between them. The DNA of the CDR3 is TGTGCCAGCAGCGCCAGGCCGAGAACACAAGAGACCCAGTACTTC. It translates to CASSARPRTQETQYF.

This clonotype was observed at least ten times. An end of the junction differs from the germline gene, which may be a read error. The V gene is TRBV7-2, the J gene TRBJ2-5, with 11 bases aligning to TRBD1. CDR3 length: 13 amino acids. The V gene's germline CDR1 is SGHTA and CDR2 FQGNSA. The CDR3 coding sequence is TGTGCCAGCAGCCCGTGGACAGGGGGCAGGGTGAACTTC. Its translation: CASSPWTGGRVNF.

This clonotype was recorded many times. The chain employs TRBV7-8 and TRBJ2-1; D is possibly TRBD1 (7 bases). Between the trimmed V and J ends, which lost 5 bases and 3 bases, there was a span of 17 bases. CDR3 length: 16 residues. Germline V gives CDR1 SGHVS, CDR2 FQNEAQ. Here the CDR3 DNA reads TGTGCCAGCAGCCGATCGCGGGACAGCCTCTACAATGAGCAGTTCTTC. Translated: CASSRSRDSLYNEQFF.

This clonotype appeared many times. The V gene is TRBV6-2 or TRBV6-3, the J gene TRBJ2-5; 10 bases are a match to TRBD2. V was clipped by 7 bases and J by 6 bases; unmatched bases: 11. The CDR3 totals 15 residues. Germline CDR1 and CDR2: MNHEY and SVGEGT. This CDR3 is CASTRSGLAAQTQYF. The CDR3 DNA follows: TGTGCCAGCACCAGATCCGGACTAGCGGCTCAGACCCAGTACTTC.

This clonotype has ten or more counts. Here the CDR3 DNA reads TGTGCCAGCAGTTTTTCGGCTGTCGGCGGCTACACCTTC. Its translation: CASSFSAVGGYTF. The gene calls are TRBV12-3 or TRBV12-4 and TRBJ1-2; no clear D. Trimming cost V 3 bases and J 8 bases, with 13 bases left between them. CDR3 length: 13 residues.

This clonotype was recorded many times. This chain connects TRBV6-1 to TRBJ2-1; 13 bases align to TRBD2. Germline CDR1 reads MNHNS; CDR2 reads SASEGT. J was trimmed by 6 bases and V by 6 bases; bases with no gene match: 5. The CDR3 has 15 amino acids. The CDR3 DNA is TGTGCCAGCAGCCCTACTAGCGGGGGGGCCAATGAGCAGTTCTTC. Translation: CASSPTSGGANEQFF.

As to this clonotype: It may be a read error: a sequence one base away is much more abundant. V usage is TRBV7-9 and J usage is TRBJ2-5, with unresolved D. V lost 4 bases and J lost 6, with 18 bases in between. The CDR3 contains 15 residues. The germline gives CDR1 SEHNR, CDR2 FQNEAQ (reference sequence). The CDR3 is CASSSTWTPAKTQYF. The DNA for the CDR3 is TGTGCCAGCAGCTCCACCTGGACCCCAGCGAAGACCCAGTACTTC. Variable domain in full (rest from reference TRBV7-9 and TRBJ2-5): DTGVSQNPRHKITKRGQNVTFRCDPISEHNRLYWYRQTLGQGPEFLTYFQNEAQLEKSRLLSDRFSAERPKGSFSTLEIQRTEQGDSAMYLCASSSTWTPAKTQYFGPGTRLLVL.

This clonotype came up many times. The chain links TRBV5-5 to TRBJ2-7; TRBD2 might be the D (5 bases). V lost 4 bases, J lost 3 bases, and 14 bases lay in between. The CDR3 is made up of 14 amino acids. The germline V gene has CDR1 SGHKS and CDR2 YYEKEE (reference sequence). CDR3 region: CASSISWAGYEQYF. CDR3 DNA: TGTGCCAGCAGCATTTCCTGGGCGGGCTACGAGCAGTACTTC.

The rearrangement links TRBV29-1 to TRBJ1-1, with unresolved D. V shed 3 bases and J shed 4 bases, with 6 bases lying between them. Germline values: CDR1 SQVTM, CDR2 ANQGSEA. This CDR3 has 11 amino acids. The CDR3 nucleotides are TGCAGCGTTGACCAAGGCACTGAAGCTTTCTTT. Its translation is CSVDQGTEAFF. The full variable domain, in which reference TRBV29-1 and TRBJ1-1 provide the parts outside the CDR3, is SAVISQKPSRDICQRGTSLTIQCQVDSQVTMMFWYRQQPGQSLTLIATANQGSEATYESGFVIDKFPISRPNLTFSTLTVSNMSPEDSSIYLCSVDQGTEAFFGQGTRLTVV.

This clonotype was observed many times. J is TRBJ2-1 and V is TRBV6-5, with 9 nucleotides matching TRBD1. The J segment lost 6 bases and the V segment lost 5 bases, leaving 8 bases of the junction unmatched. There are 15 residues in the CDR3. CDR1 MNHEY and CDR2 SVGAGI come from the germline V gene. This CDR3 is CASSAGTGRSNEQFF. The CDR3 bases are TGTGCCAGCAGTGCGGGGACAGGGAGGTCCAATGAGCAGTTCTTC.

This clonotype was seen ten or more times. The chain recombines TRBV9 with TRBJ2-1; no definite D call. Germline V gene sequence: CDR1 SGDLS, CDR2 YYNGEE. Trimming removed 5 bases at V and 10 bases at J, with 10 bases between. The length of the CDR3 is 11 residues. CDR3 DNA: TGTGCCAGCAGTTCTTTCAGGGAGCAGTTCTTC. Its translation: CASSSFREQFF.

This clonotype showed up many times. The rearrangement links TRBV7-9 to TRBJ1-1; D may be TRBD1 (5 bases). Looked up from germline, CDR1 is SEHNR and CDR2 is FQNEAQ (reference sequence). V lost 11 bases and J lost 2, with 21 bases in between. The CDR3 is made up of 15 amino acids. DNA for the CDR3: TGTGCCCTTTCTCGTTCAGGGTGGGGAAACACTGAAGCTTTCTTT. It translates to CALSRSGWGNTEAFF.

This clonotype was detected many times. The chain carries TRBV5-1 and TRBJ2-5; 13 nucleotides agree with TRBD2. The CDR3 is 16 residues long. V shed 3 bases and J 5 bases; nucleotides not matched to a gene: 7. Germline V lookup: CDR1 SGHRS, CDR2 YFSETQ. The chain's CDR3 is CASSSTSGGFRETQYF. The CDR3 nucleotides are TGCGCCAGCAGCTCGACTAGCGGGGGGTTTAGGGAGACCCAGTACTTC. The whole variable domain, filled in from reference TRBV5-1 and TRBJ2-5, reads KAGVTQTPRYLIKTRGQQVTLSCSPISGHRSVSWYQQTPGQGLQFLFEYFSETQRNKGNFPGRFSGRQFSNSRSEMNVSTLELGDSALYLCASSSTSGGFRETQYFGPGTRLLVL.

This clonotype was seen many times. This sequence joins TRBV6-5 and TRBJ2-6, with D uncertain. The length of the CDR3 is 15 residues. Deletions cut 6 bases from V and 0 bases from J, with 9 bases between. The germline gives CDR1 MNHEY, CDR2 SVGAGI. The CDR3 loop is CASSRRGSGANVLTF. In DNA, the CDR3 is TGTGCCAGCAGCCGTCGAGGCTCTGGGGCCAACGTCCTGACTTTC.

This clonotype showed up many times. V and J are TRBV5-1 and TRBJ2-1; D ambiguous. The CDR3 has 12 amino acids. The germline gives CDR1 SGHRS, CDR2 YFSETQ. The germline V and J ends were trimmed by 5 bases and 5 bases, with 8 bases remaining between them. CDR3 in amino acids: CASRLWDNEQFF. The DNA of the CDR3 is TGCGCCAGCAGGCTATGGGACAATGAGCAGTTCTTC.

Ten or more counts support this clonotype. The chain has TRBV12-3 or TRBV12-4 and TRBJ1-5; D is possibly TRBD1 (5 bases). Trimming left V 4 bases short and J 3 bases short, with 16 bases between. This CDR3 has 16 amino acids. DNA for the CDR3: TGTGCCAGCAGTTGGGGCGGGGCCGGCCACAATCAGCCCCAGCATTTT. Its protein product is CASSWGGAGHNQPQHF.

A few counts support this clonotype. This chain connects TRBV3-1 to TRBJ1-1; 7 bases agree with TRBD1. V dropped 4 bases and J dropped 10; count of bases not matched to a gene: 12. The germline V gene has CDR1 LGHDT and CDR2 YNNKEL (reference sequence). This CDR3 region has 14 residues. This CDR3 reads CASSRGQASGGAFF. In nucleotides, the CDR3 is TGTGCCAGCAGCCGCGGACAGGCCTCGGGGGGAGCTTTCTTT.

This clonotype was recorded many times. The rearrangement links TRBV3-1 to TRBJ2-4, with D unresolved. Germline V lookup: CDR1 LGHDT, CDR2 YNNKEL (reference sequence). Trimming left V 0 bases short and J 1 base short, with 10 bases between. This CDR3 is built from 16 residues. This CDR3 reads CASSQDLVVAKNIQYF. The CDR3 nucleotides are TGTGCCAGCAGCCAAGATCTGGTAGTTGCCAAAAACATTCAGTACTTC.

In this sample, this clonotype turned up many times. The V call is TRBV12-3 or TRBV12-4, the J call TRBJ2-1; the D gene is possibly TRBD2 (7 bases). CDR3 length: 15 amino acids. Trimming took 4 bases from V and 8 from J, leaving 18 bases between them. The CDR3 coding sequence is TGTGCCAGCAGTTCGGACAGATGGGGGGGATATGAGCAGTTCTTC. Translating it yields CASSSDRWGGYEQFF.

There are many counts of this clonotype. The genes are TRBV18 and TRBJ2-3; D remains unclear. V lost 4 bases and J 0 bases, leaving 5 bases between the germline ends. The CDR3 covers 13 residues. Germline CDR1 is KGHSH and CDR2 is LQKENI. The CDR3 sequence: CASSQSSTDTQYF. The CDR3 DNA is TGTGCCAGCTCACAGTCTAGCACAGATACGCAGTATTTT. The whole variable domain, filled in from reference TRBV18 and TRBJ2-3, reads NAGVMQNPRHLVRRRGQEARLRCSPMKGHSHVYWYRQLPEEGLKFMVYLQKENIIDESGMPKERFSAEFPKEGPSILRIQQVVRGDSAAYFCASSQSSTDTQYFGPGTRLTVL.

There are many counts of this clonotype. V gene TRBV2 combines with J gene TRBJ2-1, with D uncertain. CDR3 length equals 10 residues. Between the trimmed V and J ends, which lost 9 bases and 10 bases, there was a span of 10 bases. CDR1 and CDR2 (germline): SNHLY, FYNNEI. The CDR3 nucleotides read TGTGCCAGTGGGGAAGCAGAGCAGTTCTTC. Its protein product is CASGEAEQFF. The whole variable domain, remainder taken from reference TRBV2 and TRBJ2-1, is EPEVTQTPSHQVTQMGQEVILRCVPISNHLYFYWYRQILGQKVEFLVSFYNNEISEKSEIFDDQFSVERPDGSNFTLKIRSTKLEDSAMYFCASGEAEQFFGPGTRLTVL.

This clonotype was counted ten times or more. This rearrangement joins TRBV20-1 to TRBJ1-4; D is possibly TRBD1 (6 bases). Per germline, CDR1 DFQATT and CDR2 SNEGSKA (reference sequence). The germline V and J ends were trimmed by 6 bases and 8 bases, with 16 bases remaining between them. The CDR3 runs to 13 residues. CDR3 sequence: CSAQQGLGEKLFF. The CDR3 DNA is TGCAGTGCCCAACAGGGATTGGGGGAAAAACTGTTTTTT.

This clonotype was seen repeatedly, ten times or more. V gene TRBV5-1 combines with J gene TRBJ2-5, with D uncertain. Looked up from germline, CDR1 is SGHRS and CDR2 is YFSETQ. V lost 1 base, J lost 5 bases, and 12 bases lay in between. The CDR3 extends over 14 amino acids. The CDR3 region has the DNA TGCGCCAGCAGCTTGTTGTCTCTGGGGGAGACCCAGTACTTC. Residues: CASSLLSLGETQYF.

Many counts were recorded for this clonotype. This chain joins TRBV5-1 and TRBJ1-1; perhaps TRBD1 as D (5 bases). With 2 bases removed from V and 5 bases from J, the gap between germline ends came to 13 bases. Per the germline V gene, CDR1 is SGHRS and CDR2 is YFSETQ. CDR3 size: 14 residues. The CDR3, as DNA: TGCGCCAGCAGCTTTCAGGGTACTGGGACTGAAGCTTTCTTT. It specifies CASSFQGTGTEAFF. Variable domain in full (rest from reference TRBV5-1 and TRBJ1-1): KAGVTQTPRYLIKTRGQQVTLSCSPISGHRSVSWYQQTPGQGLQFLFEYFSETQRNKGNFPGRFSGRQFSNSRSEMNVSTLELGDSALYLCASSFQGTGTEAFFGQGTRLTVV.

This clonotype was seen ten or more times. The rearrangement links TRBV7-9 to TRBJ1-1; D gene uncertain. Deletions cut 0 bases from V and 7 bases from J, with 6 bases between. Germline V CDR1 and CDR2: SEHNR, FQNEAQ (reference sequence). This CDR3 spans 12 amino acids. The CDR3 region has the DNA TGTGCCAGCAGCTTAGCGTCTTATGAAGCTTTCTTT. Amino acids: CASSLASYEAFF.

This clonotype came up many times. This chain links TRBV19 with TRBJ2-3; D unresolved. V lost 9 bases and J lost 0, with 7 bases in between. CDR1 and CDR2 (germline): LNHDA, SQIVND (reference sequence). The CDR3 has 12 amino acids. The CDR3 nucleotides are TGTGCCAGCTCAACTAGCACAGATACGCAGTATTTT. It translates to CASSTSTDTQYF.

This clonotype was seen repeatedly, ten times or more. V is TRBV7-2 and J is TRBJ2-6; no definite D call. Germline values: CDR1 SGHTA, CDR2 FQGNSA. This CDR3 is built from 15 residues. Trimming took 1 base from V and 0 from J, leaving 4 bases between them. The CDR3 nucleotides read TGTGCCAGCAGCTTAGACAGCTCTGGGGCCAACGTCCTGACTTTC. Protein: CASSLDSSGANVLTF.

Ten or more counts support this clonotype. The rearrangement links TRBV7-3 to TRBJ2-5, with D possibly being TRBD2 (5 bases). Germline V gene sequence: CDR1 SGHTA, CDR2 FQGTGA. V was clipped by 2 bases and J by 3 bases, with 10 bases between them. The CDR3 covers 14 residues. The DNA for the CDR3 is TGTGCCAGCAGCTTAGATCGGGGTAAAGAGACCCAGTACTTC. Its protein is CASSLDRGKETQYF.

V is TRBV7-2 and J is TRBJ2-1, with TRBD2 identical over 9 bases. The CDR3 is made up of 13 amino acids. V lost 2 bases and J lost 8; bases outside the gene matches: 1. Germline CDR1 reads SGHTA; CDR2 reads FQGNSA. The CDR3 DNA sequence: TGTGCCAGCAGCTTAATAGCGGGGGATGAGCAGTTCTTC. It yields the protein CASSLIAGDEQFF.

In its sample, this clonotype was seen many times. This chain joins TRBV4-1 and TRBJ2-7; the D gene is possibly TRBD1 (6 bases). Trimming removed 4 bases from V and 0 bases from J, with 16 bases in between. There are 16 residues in the CDR3. Germline assignment: CDR1 MGHRA and CDR2 YSYEKL. The CDR3 is CASSLRGGESSYEQYF. Here the CDR3 DNA reads TGCGCCAGCAGCCTACGTGGGGGCGAGAGCTCCTACGAGCAGTACTTC.